Each of the 8 T cell receptor beta chains below was sequenced from the same sample in a study of CD4 T cells in relation to SARS-CoV-2 and coronaviruses. These receptors' targets are unknown. Measured with immunoSEQ multiplex PCR; TCRdb has only the in-frame clones, and not every one. The sample carries more than 35,000 clones, about three quarters recorded once. Sequences were obtained from memory CD4+ T cells from PBMCs, cultured in vitro. These receptor sequences come from an adult with COVID-19.

The CDR3 sequence is CASSLPGELFF. CDR3 coding DNA: TGTGCCAGCAGCCTCCCCGGGGAGCTGTTTTTT. The J gene is TRBJ2-2, the V gene TRBV3-1 (or the pseudogene TRBV3-2); the D is unclear. The length of the CDR3 is 11 residues. V lost 4 bases, J lost 6 bases, and 3 bases lay in between. CDR1 LGHDT and CDR2 YNNKEL come from the germline V gene (reference sequence).

The chain couples TRBV7-9 to TRBJ2-6, with 7 bases identical to TRBD1. This CDR3 has 17 residues. Germline trimming cut 2 bases from V and 2 bases from J; bases unmatched to any gene: 6. Germline-derived CDR1 and CDR2 are SEHNR and FQNEAQ (reference sequence). The CDR3 nucleotides are TGTGCCAGCAGCTTAACAAGACAGGGACCTGGGGCCAACGTCCTGACTTTC. Its translation: CASSLTRQGPGANVLTF.

V gene TRBV6-6 combines with J gene TRBJ2-7; weak D call: TRBD1 (5 bases). CDR1 is MNHNY, CDR2 SVGAGI, per germline (reference sequence). This CDR3 is built from 15 residues. V dropped 0 bases and J dropped 7 bases, with 16 bases sitting between them. Here the CDR3 reads CASSYSSPGWSEQYF. The CDR3 DNA is TGTGCCAGCAGTTACTCGAGCCCAGGGTGGTCTGAGCAGTACTTC.

The V gene is TRBV27, the J gene TRBJ1-2; 8 bases are shared with TRBD1. Germline V gene sequence: CDR1 MNHEY, CDR2 SMNVEV (reference sequence). This CDR3 region has 18 residues. Trimming at V came to 6 bases and at J to 3 bases, leaving 18 bases not matched to a gene. CDR3 bases: TGTGCCAGCAGGCTTCTCGGGGCAGGGGGCGCTTTGTACTATGGCTACACCTTC. This sequence encodes CASRLLGAGGALYYGYTF.

The V and J genes are TRBV19 and TRBJ1-4; tentative D call: TRBD1 (5 bases). The length of the CDR3 is 16 residues. CDR1 is LNHDA, CDR2 SQIVND, per germline (reference sequence). V shed 4 bases and J shed 0 bases, with 12 bases lying between them. DNA for the CDR3: TGTGCCAGTAGTAGACGGGACCTTTCAACTAATGAAAAACTGTTTTTT. Translating gives CASSRRDLSTNEKLFF.

V gene TRBV18 combines with J gene TRBJ1-3, with D maybe TRBD1 (6 bases). CDR3 size: 16 residues. V was cut by 5 bases and J by 0 bases, with 14 bases left in between. Germline V gene lookup returns CDR1 KGHSH and CDR2 LQKENI. The CDR3 loop is CASSDLGQSSGNTIYF. The CDR3 nucleotides read TGTGCCAGCTCAGACCTGGGACAAAGCTCTGGAAACACCATATATTTT.

This clone was counted between two and nine times. The V gene is TRBV3-1 (or the pseudogene TRBV3-2), the J gene TRBJ2-7; D unclear. Per germline, CDR1 LGHDT and CDR2 YNNKEL (reference sequence). V lost 3 bases and J 6 bases, leaving 6 bases between the germline ends. CDR3 length equals 11 residues. CDR3 in amino acids: CASSHTTEQYF. Written as DNA, the CDR3 is TGTGCCAGCAGCCACACTACCGAGCAGTACTTC.

The chain links TRBV29-1 to TRBJ2-6; 14 bases align to TRBD2. Germline lookup yields CDR1 SQVTM and CDR2 ANQGSEA. The CDR3 length is 18 residues. The V and J ends lost 1 base and 2 bases, in that order; junction bases with no gene match: 4. The CDR3 sequence: CSVEGPGLAGAGANVLTF. The DNA for the CDR3 is TGCAGCGTTGAAGGACCGGGACTAGCGGGAGCTGGGGCCAACGTCCTGACTTTC.